This T cell receptor beta chain came from a study of blood T cell repertoires in COVID-19. Sequenced by immunoSEQ multiplex PCR; TCRdb stores in-frame clones only, minus some. The table lists fewer than 200,000 clones, over 80% of them singletons, with around 8% in the top ten. The CDR3 has 17 amino acids. Germline CDR1 is MNHNS and CDR2 is SASEGT. V shed 4 bases and J shed 5 bases, with 20 bases lying between them. This receptor was obtained from an older woman with COVID-19, enrolled during active disease. The rearrangement joins TRBV6-1 to TRBJ2-2; tentatively, D is TRBD2 (5 bases). Material: peripheral blood. CDR3 in DNA: TGTGCCAGCAGTGGCCGACGGCCTCCCGGCGGGACCGGGGAGCTGTTTTTT. It specifies CASSGRRPPGGTGELFF.